The 31 T cell receptor beta chains reported below all come from one sample, sequenced in a study of blood T cell repertoires in COVID-19. The data were produced by immunoSEQ multiplex PCR, yet TCRdb's version contains in-frame clones alone and is incomplete. The table shows about 20,000 clones, with just over 90% occurring only once. The sequenced sample was peripheral blood. The receptor source for this set is a woman in her fifties or sixties with active COVID-19.

This chain connects TRBV6-5 to TRBJ2-3, with D possibly matching TRBD2 (6 bases). CDR3 length equals 12 residues. V was trimmed by 6 bases and J by 6 bases, leaving 10 bases between them. CDR1 and CDR2 (germline): MNHEY, SVGAGI. The CDR3, as DNA: TGTGCCAGCAGGGCGGAGGGGGATACGCAGTATTTT. Residues: CASRAEGDTQYF.

The sample holds a few counts of this clone. The chain combines TRBV7-9 with TRBJ2-7; possibly TRBD2 for D (5 bases). CDR1 is SEHNR and CDR2 is FQNEAQ in the germline V gene (reference sequence). The V gene lost 4 bases and the J gene lost 2 bases, with 9 bases spanning the gap. CDR3 size: 13 residues. CDR3 in amino acids: CASSSGKTYEQYF. CDR3 nucleotides: TGTGCCAGCAGCTCCGGGAAAACCTACGAGCAGTACTTC.

This chain uses TRBV24-1 with TRBJ1-5; 7 bases line up with TRBD1. Per germline, CDR1 KGHDR and CDR2 SFDVKD. Trimming took 2 bases from V and 5 from J; bases not matched to a gene: 5. This CDR3 contains 15 residues. Written as DNA, the CDR3 is TGTGCCACCAGTGATTCCGGGACAGCCTATCAGCCCCAGCATTTT. This sequence encodes CATSDSGTAYQPQHF.

The sample holds one count of this clone. The chain couples TRBV30 to TRBJ2-3, with TRBD1 matching over 10 bases. This CDR3 comprises 15 residues. The germline V gene has CDR1 GTSNPN and CDR2 SVGIG (reference sequence). The V segment lost 4 bases and the J segment 4 bases; nucleotides outside the gene matches: 8. Here the CDR3 reads CAWTRTGGIADTQYF. The CDR3 DNA reads TGTGCCTGGACGAGGACAGGGGGTATCGCAGATACGCAGTATTTT.

The chain is built from TRBV11-2 and TRBJ2-5; TRBD1 matches at 7 bases. CDR1 SGHAT and CDR2 FQNNGV come from the germline V gene. There are 15 residues in the CDR3. The V and J ends lost 0 bases and 0 bases, in that order; junction bases with no gene match: 1. CDR3 nucleotides: TGTGCCAGCAGCTTAGACAGGGGGTACCAAGAGACCCAGTACTTC. This sequence encodes CASSLDRGYQETQYF.

This chain connects TRBV20-1 to TRBJ2-7; a possible D gene is TRBD1 (5 bases). CDR3 length: 11 amino acids. V was shortened by 3 bases and J by 4 bases, with 7 bases between the two germline ends. The germline V gene encodes CDR1 DFQATT and CDR2 SNEGSKA (reference sequence). The DNA of the CDR3 is TGCAGTGCTAGGGCAGGGTACGAGCAGTACTTC. Its protein is CSARAGYEQYF.

The chain has TRBV19 and TRBJ1-5, with D perhaps TRBD1 (5 bases). The CDR3 is 14 amino acids. Germline V gene sequence: CDR1 LNHDA, CDR2 SQIVND (reference sequence). V was clipped by 1 base and J by 7 bases, with 11 bases between them. The CDR3 DNA sequence: TGTGCCAGTAGTATAGGGCAGGGAGGACAGCCCCAGCATTTT. Protein: CASSIGQGGQPQHF.

V usage is TRBV30 and J usage is TRBJ1-4; tentatively, D is TRBD1 (6 bases). With 3 bases removed from V and 4 bases from J, the gap between germline ends came to 9 bases. There are 13 residues in the CDR3. Germline V gene sequence: CDR1 GTSNPN, CDR2 SVGIG (reference sequence). The CDR3 is CAWRDSLNEKLFF. Written as DNA, the CDR3 is TGTGCCTGGAGGGACAGTCTTAATGAAAAACTGTTTTTT.

This chain links TRBV5-1 with TRBJ1-1; possibly TRBD1 for D (5 bases). Trimming pared 0 bases from V and 4 bases from J, leaving 13 bases between. Germline V gene lookup returns CDR1 SGHRS and CDR2 YFSETQ. This CDR3 has 15 residues. In nucleotides, the CDR3 is TGCGCCAGCAGCTTGGTGGGGGAGGTTGGCACTGAAGCTTTCTTT. Amino acid sequence: CASSLVGEVGTEAFF.

The sample holds a few counts of this clone. The genes are TRBV7-9 and TRBJ2-3, with 7 bases aligning to TRBD2. This CDR3 is built from 14 residues. Germline V gene data show CDR1 as SEHNR and CDR2 as FQNEAQ (reference sequence). Trimming cost V 5 bases and J 4 bases; bases outside gene matches: 6. CDR3 sequence: CASSPITSADTQYF. Here the CDR3 DNA reads TGTGCCAGCAGCCCTATCACTAGCGCAGATACGCAGTATTTT.

The V call is TRBV5-1, the J call TRBJ2-1; D gene uncertain. Germline V gives CDR1 SGHRS, CDR2 YFSETQ. This CDR3 comprises 12 residues. Trimming pared 0 bases from V and 7 bases from J, leaving 5 bases between. This CDR3 reads CASSLVLNEQFF. DNA of the CDR3: TGCGCCAGCAGCTTGGTTTTAAATGAGCAGTTCTTC.

The rearrangement uses TRBV6-4 and TRBJ2-1; perhaps TRBD2 as D (6 bases). This CDR3 contains 18 residues. Between the trimmed V and J ends, which lost 4 bases and 2 bases, there was a span of 21 bases. Germline V gene lookup returns CDR1 MRHNA and CDR2 SNTAGT. The CDR3 DNA reads as TGTGCCAGCAGTGTCGCGGGGCGGACTCCTGGTCCCTACAATGAGCAGTTCTTC. Encoded protein: CASSVAGRTPGPYNEQFF.

V gene TRBV7-9 combines with J gene TRBJ2-2; possibly TRBD2 for D (5 bases). V gave up 6 bases and J gave up 6 bases, with 20 bases separating them. CDR3 length: 16 residues. CDR1 SEHNR and CDR2 FQNEAQ come from the germline V gene (reference sequence). The CDR3: CASRWGLRALAGELFF. The CDR3 bases are TGTGCCAGCAGGTGGGGTCTACGGGCACTAGCCGGGGAGCTGTTTTTT.

In this sample, this clone turned up once. V and J are TRBV5-4 and TRBJ2-1; 8 bases are a match to TRBD1. Germline CDR1 is SGHNT and CDR2 is YYREEE (reference sequence). V lost 4 bases and J lost 4; bases outside the gene matches: 10. CDR3 size: 16 residues. The CDR3 loop reads CASSPQQGQVYNEQFF. The CDR3, as DNA: TGTGCCAGCAGCCCCCAGCAGGGACAGGTTTACAATGAGCAGTTCTTC. The complete variable domain, with remaining parts taken from reference TRBV5-4 and TRBJ2-1, reads ETGVTQSPTHLIKTRGQQVTLRCSSQSGHNTVSWYQQALGQGPQFIFQYYREEENGRGNFPPRFSGLQFPNYSSELNVNALELDDSALYLCASSPQQGQVYNEQFFGPGTRLTVL.

This clone was observed once. The chain couples TRBV2 to TRBJ1-2, with a possible D match to TRBD1 (6 bases). The CDR3 contains 15 residues. The V and J ends lost 7 bases and 1 base respectively, with 16 bases between them. From germline, CDR1 is SNHLY and CDR2 FYNNEI. The CDR3: CASTPSTGINYGYTF. The CDR3 nucleotides are TGTGCCAGCACTCCTTCAACAGGGATTAACTATGGCTACACCTTC.

This rearrangement joins TRBV2 to TRBJ1-2, with 7 positions matching TRBD1. With 6 bases clipped from V and 1 base from J, the junction kept 2 bases outside the gene matches. CDR1 is SNHLY, CDR2 FYNNEI, per germline. The CDR3 totals 13 residues. The CDR3 reads CASRRDSNYGYTF. In DNA, the CDR3 is TGTGCCAGCAGACGGGACAGTAACTATGGCTACACCTTC.

This chain joins TRBV10-3 and TRBJ1-1; 7 nucleotides line up with TRBD1. Germline V CDR1 and CDR2: ENHRY, SYGVKD. The junction had 5 bases not matched to a gene; V was cut back by 7 bases and J by 0 bases. This CDR3 spans 14 amino acids. The chain's CDR3 is CAIKEGQMNTEAFF. The CDR3 DNA follows: TGTGCCATCAAGGAGGGACAGATGAACACTGAAGCTTTCTTT.

The chain is built from TRBV19 and TRBJ1-5; maybe TRBD1 (5 bases). There are 16 residues in the CDR3. V lost 2 bases, J lost 3 bases, and 14 bases lay in between. Germline V gene sequence: CDR1 LNHDA, CDR2 SQIVND (reference sequence). In DNA form, the CDR3 reads TGTGCCAGTAGTATACTAGAAGGGGCCCTCAATCAGCCCCAGCATTTT. Encoded protein: CASSILEGALNQPQHF. Based on the CDR3 plus reference TRBV19 and TRBJ1-5, the full variable domain is DGGITQSPKYLFRKEGQNVTLSCEQNLNHDAMYWYRQDPGQGLRLIYYSQIVNDFQKGDIAEGYSVSREKKESFPLTVTSAQKNPTAFYLCASSILEGALNQPQHFGDGTRLSIL.

This chain joins TRBV7-2 and TRBJ2-7, with D possibly TRBD2 on 6 matching bases. The CDR3 covers 15 residues. Germline V gene lookup returns CDR1 SGHTA and CDR2 FQGNSA. Trimming took 1 base from V and 2 from J, leaving 12 bases between them. The CDR3 nucleotides read TGTGCCAGCAGCTTAGGAACTAGCCGACCCTACGAGCAGTACTTC. Its translation is CASSLGTSRPYEQYF.

This clone appeared once. The chain couples TRBV7-3 to TRBJ2-3; D may be TRBD1 (5 bases). Trimming stripped 5 bases from V and 1 base from J, with 16 bases between. This CDR3 is built from 16 residues. Germline loops: CDR1 SGHTA, CDR2 FQGTGA. CDR3: CASSTSGRWGTDTQYF. DNA of the CDR3: TGTGCCAGCAGCACCTCAGGGCGGTGGGGCACAGATACGCAGTATTTT.

V usage is TRBV5-6 and J usage is TRBJ1-2, with TRBD1 matching over 9 bases. Germline CDR1 and CDR2: SGHDT and YYEEEE. The CDR3 totals 16 residues. V lost 4 bases to trimming and J lost 2 bases; unmatched junction nucleotides: 9. Written as DNA, the CDR3 is TGTGCCAGCAGCCCCGGGACAGGGTCTTCCAACTATGGCTACACCTTC. As protein: CASSPGTGSSNYGYTF.

The V and J genes are TRBV24-1 and TRBJ2-1, with 8 nucleotides matching TRBD2. There are 16 residues in the CDR3. The ends lost 4 bases at V and 3 bases at J; junction bases unmatched: 7. Germline CDR1 is KGHDR and CDR2 is SFDVKD. The CDR3 is CATSDHTGTSYNEQFF. DNA of the CDR3: TGTGCCACCAGTGACCACACCGGGACTAGCTACAATGAGCAGTTCTTC.

This clone was observed once. This chain links TRBV11-2 with TRBJ1-1; no clear D. The length of the CDR3 is 13 residues. Germline-derived CDR1 and CDR2 are SGHAT and FQNNGV. Trimming cost V 5 bases and J 0 bases, with 7 bases left between them. CDR3 region: CASSHELNTEAFF. The CDR3 DNA reads as TGTGCCAGCAGCCATGAGTTGAACACTGAAGCTTTCTTT.

CDR3 in amino acids: CATSSGQGAFDTEAFF. In nucleotides, the CDR3 is TGTGCCACCAGTTCGGGACAGGGTGCTTTTGACACTGAAGCTTTCTTT. V gene TRBV24-1 combines with J gene TRBJ1-1; 9 nucleotides line up with TRBD1. There are 16 residues in the CDR3. Trimming removed 6 bases from V and 3 bases from J; junction bases left unmatched: 10. The V gene's germline CDR1 is KGHDR and CDR2 SFDVKD.

The chain uses TRBV5-1 and TRBJ1-1; maybe TRBD1 (5 bases). The CDR3 runs to 15 residues. Trimming stripped 2 bases from V and 5 bases from J, with 16 bases between. Germline assignment: CDR1 SGHRS and CDR2 YFSETQ. The CDR3 DNA sequence: TGCGCCAGCAGCTTATTACCCCAGGGTGGGACTGAAGCTTTCTTT. This gives the protein CASSLLPQGGTEAFF.

The V call is TRBV25-1, the J call TRBJ1-1; 7 nucleotides line up with TRBD1. Germline CDR1 and CDR2: MGHDK and SYGVNS. Trimming at V came to 4 bases and at J to 5 bases, leaving 7 bases not matched to a gene. The CDR3 is 14 residues long. CDR3 DNA: TGTGCCAGCAGTGGAAGGGGGCGACGAACTGAAGCTTTCTTT. It yields the protein CASSGRGRRTEAFF.

In its sample, this clone was seen a few times. The rearrangement uses TRBV2 and TRBJ2-7, with D possibly TRBD1 on 6 matching bases. The germline V gene encodes CDR1 SNHLY and CDR2 FYNNEI. This CDR3 comprises 13 residues. With 5 bases removed from V and 5 bases from J, the gap between germline ends came to 13 bases. CDR3 amino acids: CASSKQGLNEQYF. CDR3 in DNA: TGTGCCAGCAGTAAACAGGGTCTGAACGAGCAGTACTTC.

The chain is built from TRBV3-1 (or the pseudogene TRBV3-2) and TRBJ2-7, with 7 bases aligning to TRBD1. The V segment lost 4 bases and the J segment 7 bases; nucleotides outside the gene matches: 4. Germline CDR1 and CDR2: LGHDT and YNNKEL (reference sequence). This CDR3 is built from 12 residues. The CDR3 loop is CASSPDREEQYF. The CDR3 bases are TGTGCCAGCAGCCCTGACAGGGAAGAGCAGTACTTC.

The V gene is TRBV7-9, the J gene TRBJ2-5, with TRBD1 identical over 7 bases. The CDR3 runs to 13 residues. Germline lookup yields CDR1 SEHNR and CDR2 FQNEAQ (reference sequence). V was pared by 4 bases and J by 4 bases, with 3 bases of the junction left unmatched. CDR3 loop: CASSYGTAETQYF. CDR3 coding DNA: TGTGCCAGCAGCTATGGGACAGCAGAGACCCAGTACTTC.

The table lists this clone with a count of one. The chain recombines TRBV6-5 with TRBJ1-2; D is perhaps TRBD1 (5 bases). This CDR3 has 16 amino acids. The germline CDR1 and CDR2 sequences are MNHEY and SVGAGI. Trimming cost V 2 bases and J 4 bases, with 17 bases left between them. For the CDR3, the DNA is TGTGCCAGCAGTTACCGTTCTACAGGAGGGATCTATGGCTACACCTTC. Translation: CASSYRSTGGIYGYTF.

CDR3 amino acids: CASSQTLATNEKLFF. As DNA, the CDR3 is TGCGCCAGCAGCCAGACTCTCGCAACTAATGAAAAACTGTTTTTT. The rearrangement uses TRBV4-1 and TRBJ1-4; no firm D call. This CDR3 contains 15 residues. Looked up from germline, CDR1 is MGHRA and CDR2 is YSYEKL. V was cut by 3 bases and J by 0 bases, with 8 bases left in between.